The source of this TCR beta chain is a study of blood T cell repertoires in COVID-19. CDR1 and CDR2 (germline): GTSNPN, SVGIG (reference sequence). The junction had 10 bases not matched to a gene; V was cut back by 3 bases and J by 5 bases. The CDR3 contains 15 residues. Sequencing was performed with immunoSEQ multiplex PCR; in TCRdb, only in-frame clones are kept and a portion is missing. The sample yields 300,000 to 350,000 clones, roughly 86% seen once. V and J are TRBV30 and TRBJ1-1, with 9 bases matching TRBD1. The receptor's source is a man under 40 with COVID-19, enrolled during active disease. Material for sequencing was peripheral blood. The CDR3 DNA reads as TGTGCCTGGAGGACCCCCGGGACAGGGATGACTGAAGCTTTCTTT. Translating it yields CAWRTPGTGMTEAFF.